A selection of T cell receptor beta chains follows, all from one sample in a study of T cell responses to AZD1222 COVID-19 vaccine. Assay: immunoSEQ multiplex PCR; the TCRdb copy retains only in-frame clones and omits some. The table shows over 70,000 clones, with roughly nine tenths occurring only once. The sample here was peripheral blood, taken 28 days after the second AZD1222 dose. These receptors were collected from an adult who received the AZD1222 COVID-19 vaccine. Both conserved end residues are part of each CDR3. Each record gives: CDR3 protein, CDR3 DNA, V gene, J gene, D gene, clone size, CDR3 length. A D gene is named only where the DNA matches it firmly. Rows may omit the clone size; those that give it use once, few, many or a size class.

CDR3: CASSLMSPNNQPQHF
DNA: TGTGCCAGCAGCTTGATGAGTCCCAACAATCAGCCCCAGCATTTT
V: TRBV5-5
J: TRBJ1-5
D: .
size: .
length: 15

CDR3: CASSTGQGIISNQPQHF
DNA: TGTGCCAGCTCAACAGGACAGGGTATTATTAGCAATCAGCCCCAGCATTTT
V: TRBV18
J: TRBJ1-5
D: TRBD1
size: .
length: 17

CDR3: CAWMGAYQNEQFF
DNA: TGTGCCTGGATGGGGGCTTACCAGAATGAGCAGTTCTTC
V: TRBV30
J: TRBJ2-1
D: .
size: .
length: 13

CDR3: CASSLDPASGNTIYF
DNA: TGTGCCAGCAGTTTAGACCCAGCGTCGGGAAACACCATATATTTT
V: TRBV27
J: TRBJ1-3
D: .
size: .
length: 15

CDR3: CASSPRGGRIEAFF
DNA: TGTGCCAGCAGCCCTCGGGGGGGGCGGATTGAAGCTTTCTTT
V: TRBV11-2
J: TRBJ1-1
D: .
size: .
length: 14

CDR3: CASNEGRGGNTEAFF
DNA: TGTGCCAGTAATGAGGGCAGAGGGGGGAACACTGAAGCTTTCTTT
V: TRBV19
J: TRBJ1-1
D: .
size: .
length: 15

CDR3: CASSLGRAYEQYF
DNA: TGTGCCAGCAGCTTGGGCAGGGCCTACGAGCAGTACTTC
V: TRBV7-2
J: TRBJ2-7
D: .
size: once
length: 13

CDR3: CASSLSRTEFRGTEAFF
DNA: TGTGCCAGCAGTCTATCCCGGACAGAGTTCAGGGGCACTGAAGCTTTCTTT
V: TRBV2
J: TRBJ1-1
D: .
size: .
length: 17

CDR3: CASSLLRATQYF
DNA: TGTGCCAGCAGCCTACTTAGGGCTACGCAGTATTTT
V: TRBV21-1
J: TRBJ2-3
D: .
size: .
length: 12

CDR3: CASEFTGASGSYTF
DNA: TGTGCCAGCGAGTTTACCGGGGCCTCCGGTAGCTACACCTTC
V: TRBV28
J: TRBJ1-2
D: .
size: few
length: 14

CDR3: CASSVGQGGEKLFF
DNA: TGTGCCAGCAGCGTAGGACAGGGAGGCGAAAAACTGTTTTTT
V: TRBV9
J: TRBJ1-4
D: TRBD1
size: .
length: 14

CDR3: CASSQRQGESYGYTF
DNA: TGCGCCAGCAGCCAGCGACAGGGGGAGAGCTATGGCTACACCTTC
V: TRBV4-1
J: TRBJ1-2
D: TRBD1
size: .
length: 15

CDR3: CASSRDGMTGNATNEKLFF
DNA: TGTGCCAGCAGCCGAGATGGAATGACAGGGAATGCAACTAATGAAAAACTGTTTTTT
V: TRBV5-6
J: TRBJ1-4
D: TRBD1
size: once
length: 19

CDR3: CASSLVWGSESTNYGYTF
DNA: TGTGCCAGCAGCTTGGTGTGGGGGAGCGAATCGACAAACTATGGCTACACCTTC
V: TRBV5-4
J: TRBJ1-2
D: .
size: few
length: 18

CDR3: CASSEGDRFHGYTF
DNA: TGTGCCAGCAGTGAGGGCGACAGGTTCCATGGCTACACCTTC
V: TRBV25-1
J: TRBJ1-2
D: .
size: .
length: 14

CDR3: CASSLRGQMTGGRTEAFF
DNA: TGTGCCAGCAGCTTAAGGGGACAGATGACAGGGGGAAGGACTGAAGCTTTCTTT
V: TRBV7-3
J: TRBJ1-1
D: TRBD1
size: once
length: 18

CDR3: CASSQRLQGGYTF
DNA: TGTGCCAGCAGCCAACGGCTGCAGGGGGGCTACACCTTC
V: TRBV6-2/TRBV6-3
J: TRBJ1-2
D: .
size: once
length: 13

CDR3: CSGGLHDSPQHF
DNA: TGCAGCGGGGGCCTCCATGATTCCCCCCAGCATTTT
V: TRBV29-1
J: TRBJ1-5
D: .
size: .
length: 12

CDR3: CASSPPRRDQPQHF
DNA: TGTGCCAGCTCACCCCCGAGGCGGGATCAGCCCCAGCATTTT
V: TRBV18
J: TRBJ1-5
D: .
size: .
length: 14

CDR3: CASSQDGWDSTDTQYF
DNA: TGTGCCAGCAGCCAAGATGGGTGGGACAGCACAGATACGCAGTATTTT
V: TRBV4-2
J: TRBJ2-3
D: .
size: .
length: 16

CDR3: CASSYGGLGETEAFF
DNA: TGTGCCAGCAGTTACGGGGGGCTCGGAGAAACTGAAGCTTTCTTT
V: TRBV14
J: TRBJ1-1
D: .
size: .
length: 15

CDR3: CSVEGGQGYEQYF
DNA: TGCAGCGTTGAAGGGGGGCAGGGCTACGAGCAGTACTTC
V: TRBV29-1
J: TRBJ2-7
D: .
size: .
length: 13

CDR3: CASNEDSTEKLFF
DNA: TGTGCCAGTAATGAGGACAGTACTGAAAAACTGTTTTTT
V: TRBV19
J: TRBJ1-4
D: .
size: .
length: 13

CDR3: CASSQGSDQETQYF
DNA: TGTGCCAGCAGCCAAGGCTCGGATCAAGAGACCCAGTACTTC
V: TRBV4-2
J: TRBJ2-5
D: .
size: once
length: 14

CDR3: CASSQRREGTEAFF
DNA: TGTGCCAGCAGCCAACGCCGCGAAGGAACTGAAGCTTTCTTT
V: TRBV4-2
J: TRBJ1-1
D: .
size: .
length: 14

CDR3: CASSLTGGAGNYGYTF
DNA: TGCGCCAGCAGCTTGACAGGGGGCGCGGGAAACTATGGCTACACCTTC
V: TRBV5-1
J: TRBJ1-2
D: TRBD1
size: .
length: 16

CDR3: CASSPNTGVAGEQYF
DNA: TGTGCCAGCTCACCTAATACAGGGGTTGCCGGCGAGCAGTACTTC
V: TRBV18
J: TRBJ2-7
D: TRBD1
size: .
length: 15

CDR3: CASSPGQGFAEAFF
DNA: TGTGCCAGCAGCCCGGGACAGGGGTTTGCTGAAGCTTTCTTT
V: TRBV7-2
J: TRBJ1-1
D: TRBD1
size: .
length: 14

CDR3: CSASVAGGSNEKLFF
DNA: TGCAGTGCTAGTGTGGCAGGGGGCTCTAATGAAAAACTGTTTTTT
V: TRBV20-1
J: TRBJ1-4
D: TRBD1
size: .
length: 15